Presented here are 25 T cell receptor beta chains from one specimen sequenced in a study of blood T cell repertoires in COVID-19. Measured with immunoSEQ multiplex PCR; TCRdb has only the in-frame clones, and not every one. This repertoire shows 250,000 or so clones, 70% to 90% found once; its top ten account for 2% to 3%. Sequencing was carried out using PBMCs or T cells enriched from blood (not recorded which). Receptors were obtained from a woman aged 40 to 55 with acute COVID-19.

This chain uses TRBV10-3 with TRBJ1-2, with TRBD1 identical over 9 bases. J lost 4 bases, V lost 7 bases, and 10 bases had no gene match. This CDR3 comprises 15 residues. Germline values: CDR1 ENHRY, CDR2 SYGVKD. The CDR3 spells CAINSGTGHPYGYTF. For the CDR3, the DNA is TGTGCCATCAATTCGGGGACAGGGCATCCCTATGGCTACACCTTC.

J is TRBJ1-2 and V is TRBV27; D may be TRBD1 (5 bases). Germline loops: CDR1 MNHEY, CDR2 SMNVEV (reference sequence). Trimming removed 2 bases at V and 5 bases at J, with 15 bases between. The CDR3 consists of 15 residues. The CDR3 nucleotides read TGTGCCAGCAGTTTAGATGGGGTAAAGGGGTATGGCTACACCTTC. Amino acid sequence: CASSLDGVKGYGYTF.

This chain joins TRBV3-1 (or the pseudogene TRBV3-2) and TRBJ1-3; D is unclear. Trimming left V 4 bases short and J 6 bases short, with 10 bases between. Germline V gene data show CDR1 as LGHDT and CDR2 as YNNKEL (reference sequence). This CDR3 is 13 amino acids long. The CDR3 DNA sequence: TGTGCCAGCAGCCCCGAGAGGGCAAACACCATATATTTT. Translation gives CASSPERANTIYF.

The chain is built from TRBV2 and TRBJ2-1; 10 positions agree with TRBD2. The CDR3 sequence is 13 residues long. The trim removed 6 bases at V and 5 bases at J, leaving 1 base unmatched. Germline V CDR1 and CDR2: SNHLY, FYNNEI. The CDR3 reads CASRLAGNNEQFF. CDR3 DNA sequence: TGTGCCAGCAGACTAGCGGGGAACAATGAGCAGTTCTTC.

This chain connects TRBV7-9 to TRBJ1-2, with 9 bases lining up with TRBD1. V lost 4 bases and J lost 5; bases outside the gene matches: 8. The CDR3 consists of 15 residues. The germline V gene encodes CDR1 SEHNR and CDR2 FQNEAQ (reference sequence). CDR3 coding DNA: TGTGCCAGCAGCTCATTACAGGGGGCTCCTTATGGCTACACCTTC. It specifies CASSSLQGAPYGYTF.

V is TRBV7-9 and J is TRBJ1-5, with unresolved D. The germline CDR1 and CDR2 sequences are SEHNR and FQNEAQ (reference sequence). The CDR3 length is 16 residues. Deletions cut 0 bases from V and 6 bases from J, with 15 bases between. In DNA form, the CDR3 reads TGTGCCAGCAGCTTAGCGCTACCGGCGGGAGGTCAGCCCCAGCATTTT. Its protein is CASSLALPAGGQPQHF.

This chain links TRBV27 with TRBJ2-3; a possible D gene is TRBD1 (7 bases). V shed 6 bases and J shed 5 bases, with 12 bases lying between them. This CDR3 has 13 residues. CDR1 and CDR2 from the germline V gene are MNHEY and SMNVEV (reference sequence). The CDR3 sequence is CASSNRGGDTQYF. The CDR3 bases are TGTGCCAGCAGCAACAGGGGAGGAGATACGCAGTATTTT.

J is TRBJ1-6 and V is TRBV6-2 or TRBV6-3; D perhaps matches TRBD1 (5 bases). The ends were cut back, 5 bases at V and 7 bases at J, with 12 bases in the middle. The CDR3 spans 14 residues. Germline values: CDR1 MNHEY, CDR2 SVGEGT. The DNA for the CDR3 is TGTGCCAGCAGTACAGGATACGTGAATTCACCCCTCCACTTT. Protein: CASSTGYVNSPLHF.

This chain connects TRBV5-5 to TRBJ1-2; the D gene is possibly TRBD1 (5 bases). The germline V and J ends were trimmed by 0 bases and 3 bases, with 12 bases remaining between them. Germline lookup yields CDR1 SGHKS and CDR2 YYEKEE (reference sequence). CDR3 length: 15 residues. CDR3 residues: CASSLGTDSYYGYTF. The CDR3 DNA reads as TGTGCCAGCAGCTTGGGGACCGACAGCTACTATGGCTACACCTTC.

The chain recombines TRBV4-2 with TRBJ2-1; TRBD2 agrees at 10 bases. The length of the CDR3 is 13 residues. The germline CDR1 and CDR2 sequences are LGHNA and YNFKEQ. Losses at the gene ends were 7 bases for V and 8 bases for J; bases not matched to a gene: 5. The CDR3 DNA sequence: TGTGCCAGCAATGAGCGGGGGGGCGATGAGCAGTTCTTC. Its translation is CASNERGGDEQFF.

The gene calls are TRBV3-1 (or the pseudogene TRBV3-2) and TRBJ2-3, with 11 bases fitting TRBD2. CDR1 and CDR2 (germline): LGHDT, YNNKEL (reference sequence). V shed 6 bases and J 4 bases; nucleotides not matched to a gene: 9. The CDR3 is made up of 16 amino acids. Written as DNA, the CDR3 is TGTGCCAGCAGTCCTTTTAGCGGGGGGGCCGCAGATACGCAGTATTTT. Protein: CASSPFSGGAADTQYF.

J is TRBJ1-5 and V is TRBV2, with D possibly being TRBD1 (6 bases). The V gene lost 5 bases and the J gene lost 6 bases, with 14 bases spanning the gap. The CDR3 runs 14 residues. Germline V gene sequence: CDR1 SNHLY, CDR2 FYNNEI. CDR3 DNA sequence: TGTGCCAGCAGTCCTACGGGGGGGGCTCAGCCCCAGCATTTT. This translates into CASSPTGGAQPQHF.

The chain employs TRBV18 and TRBJ2-3; 12 positions match TRBD2. J lost 0 bases, V lost 3 bases, and 7 bases had no gene match. The length of the CDR3 is 18 residues. Germline V lookup: CDR1 KGHSH, CDR2 LQKENI. CDR3 in amino acids: CASSPSSGRALSTDTQYF. The DNA for the CDR3 is TGTGCCAGCTCACCCTCTAGCGGGAGGGCCCTCAGCACAGATACGCAGTATTTT.

This clone was seen more than once but under ten times. This chain uses TRBV27 with TRBJ1-1; D unclear. The CDR3 consists of 13 residues. Germline CDR1 MNHEY, CDR2 SMNVEV (reference sequence). V gave up 5 bases and J gave up 1 base, with 8 bases separating them. The CDR3 DNA follows: TGTGCCAGCAGTAAACAGACGAACACTGAAGCTTTCTTT. Its protein is CASSKQTNTEAFF.

This chain uses TRBV28 with TRBJ2-1, with D tentatively TRBD1 (5 bases). V lost 5 bases to trimming and J lost 5 bases, with 16 bases between them. Germline V gene data show CDR1 as MDHEN and CDR2 as SYDVKM. The CDR3 runs to 15 residues. The CDR3 region has the DNA TGTGCCAGCAGTAGGGTCCAAGGGGTCCACAATGAGCAGTTCTTC. It yields the protein CASSRVQGVHNEQFF.

The chain couples TRBV10-3 to TRBJ1-4; no reliable D call. The germline gives CDR1 ENHRY, CDR2 SYGVKD. The CDR3 extends over 16 amino acids. V shed 3 bases and J shed 3 bases, with 14 bases lying between them. The CDR3 sequence: CAISDNRVAPNEKLFF. In DNA, the CDR3 is TGTGCCATCAGTGACAATCGGGTAGCGCCTAATGAAAAACTGTTTTTT.

This clone was found once. The chain has TRBV19 and TRBJ2-2; TRBD1 aligns across 9 bases. The germline CDR1 and CDR2 sequences are LNHDA and SQIVND (reference sequence). The length of the CDR3 is 14 residues. V was pared by 5 bases and J by 7 bases, with 5 bases of the junction left unmatched. The CDR3 loop is CASSGGQGFGELFF. The CDR3 DNA follows: TGTGCCAGTAGTGGGGGACAGGGTTTCGGGGAGCTGTTTTTT.

The chain is built from TRBV5-1 and TRBJ1-4; D not certain. Between the trimmed V and J ends, which lost 2 bases and 5 bases, there was a span of 7 bases. Per germline, CDR1 SGHRS and CDR2 YFSETQ. The CDR3 runs to 13 residues. This chain's CDR3 is CASSFGMNEKLFF. CDR3 coding DNA: TGCGCCAGCAGCTTCGGGATGAATGAAAAACTGTTTTTT.

The chain couples TRBV6-2 or TRBV6-3 to TRBJ2-2, with 11 bases identical to TRBD1. The J segment lost 3 bases and the V segment lost 5 bases, leaving 2 bases of the junction unmatched. The CDR3 covers 15 residues. Germline CDR1 is MNHEY and CDR2 is SVGEGT. In DNA form, the CDR3 reads TGTGCCAGCAGTCGGACAGGGGGCGACACCGGGGAGCTGTTTTTT. It yields the protein CASSRTGGDTGELFF.

CDR3 coding DNA: TGTGCCAGCAGCTTCGGGACAGGGGTGAGCTATGGCTACACCTTC. Translating it yields CASSFGTGVSYGYTF. J is TRBJ1-2 and V is TRBV7-2, with 10 bases matching TRBD1. Germline CDR1 and CDR2: SGHTA and FQGNSA. Germline trimming cut 3 bases from V and 4 bases from J; bases unmatched to any gene: 5. The CDR3 has 15 amino acids.

This clone was counted only a few times. This chain links TRBV12-3 or TRBV12-4 with TRBJ2-7; no firm D call. V gave up 3 bases and J gave up 3 bases, with 9 bases separating them. The CDR3 has 13 residues. CDR3: CASSLNTHYEQYV. Written as DNA, the CDR3 is TGTGCCAGCAGTTTGAACACCCACTACGAGCAGTACGTC.

V usage is TRBV5-1 and J usage is TRBJ2-5; 7 bases line up with TRBD1. Germline CDR1 is SGHRS and CDR2 is YFSETQ. V shed 5 bases, J shed 5 bases, and the junction held 12 bases outside the gene matches. This CDR3 comprises 15 residues. The CDR3 DNA follows: TGCGCCAGCAGGGCTGGGACAGTACTGGGGGAGACCCAGTACTTC. Encoded protein: CASRAGTVLGETQYF.

V usage is TRBV6-2 or TRBV6-3 and J usage is TRBJ1-1; D is undetermined. Germline CDR1 is MNHEY and CDR2 is SVGEGT. This CDR3 is built from 16 residues. V lost 3 bases to trimming and J lost 5 bases, with 19 bases between them. In nucleotides, the CDR3 is TGTGCCAGCAGTTATTCTGTGGGCAGAAGTAAGACTGAAGCTTTCTTT. Its translation is CASSYSVGRSKTEAFF.

The chain links TRBV5-1 to TRBJ2-1; 9 bases fit TRBD2. The germline V gene has CDR1 SGHRS and CDR2 YFSETQ. CDR3 size: 15 residues. Trimming at V came to 2 bases and at J to 6 bases, leaving 6 bases not matched to a gene. The DNA for the CDR3 is TGCGCCAGCAGCTTCTTAGCGGGGGTGGGCAATGAGCAGTTCTTC. Protein sequence: CASSFLAGVGNEQFF.

The gene calls are TRBV10-2 and TRBJ1-3; the match to TRBD1 covers 7 bases. CDR1 WSHSY and CDR2 SAAADI come from the germline V gene. This CDR3 has 15 residues. V gave up 4 bases and J gave up 1 base; unmatched junction bases: 4. CDR3 amino acids: CASSVSRGSGNTIYF. The CDR3, as DNA: TGCGCCAGCAGTGTTTCCAGGGGGTCTGGAAACACCATATATTTT.